This T cell receptor (beta chain) was identified during a study of T-cell reconstitution after alpha-beta-depleted transplantation in children. This clonotype was seen ten or more times. What it recognizes is unknown. The study, taken as a whole, reports: Reportedly, alpha-beta T cells present about two months post-transplant originated from several hundred expanded clones of graft origin.

A library of TCRbeta sequences, prepared with unique molecular identifiers, was generated. In TCRdb, the PCR reads were re-called with MiXCR into one record per CDR3 protein. The data show tens of thousands of distinct CDR3 sequences, approximately 5% seen once. The input for sequencing was PBMCs, mostly from graft donor cells, taken 180 days after TCRalphabeta/CD19-depleted stem cell transplant. This clonotype originated in a boy less than two years old who had a stem cell transplant for acute myeloid leukemia, so the T cells may come from the graft donor.

DNA for the CDR3: TGTGCCAGCAGGCCCAATCCGGGGGGGCCCTTGGGCGATGAGCAGTTCTTC. Encoded protein: CASRPNPGGPLGDEQFF. The chain combines TRBV12-3 or TRBV12-4 with TRBJ2-1; 8 nucleotides align to TRBD2. The CDR3 has 17 residues. V gave up 6 bases and J gave up 8 bases; unmatched junction bases: 18.